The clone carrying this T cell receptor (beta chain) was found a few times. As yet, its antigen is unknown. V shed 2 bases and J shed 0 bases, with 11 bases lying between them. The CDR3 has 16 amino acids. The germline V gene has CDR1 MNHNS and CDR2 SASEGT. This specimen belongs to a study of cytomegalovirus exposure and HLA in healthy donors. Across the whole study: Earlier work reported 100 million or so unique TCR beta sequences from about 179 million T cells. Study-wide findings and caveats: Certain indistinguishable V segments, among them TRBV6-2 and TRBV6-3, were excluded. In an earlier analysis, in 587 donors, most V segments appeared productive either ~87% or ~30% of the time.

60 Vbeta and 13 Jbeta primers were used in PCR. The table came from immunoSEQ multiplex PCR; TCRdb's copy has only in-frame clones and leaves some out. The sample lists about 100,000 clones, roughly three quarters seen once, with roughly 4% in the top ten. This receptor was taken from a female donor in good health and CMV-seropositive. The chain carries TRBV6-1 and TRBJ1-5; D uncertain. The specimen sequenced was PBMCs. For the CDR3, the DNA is TGTGCCAGCAGTGAACTAGCTTTTCCTAGCAATCAGCCCCAGCATTTT. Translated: CASSELAFPSNQPQHF.